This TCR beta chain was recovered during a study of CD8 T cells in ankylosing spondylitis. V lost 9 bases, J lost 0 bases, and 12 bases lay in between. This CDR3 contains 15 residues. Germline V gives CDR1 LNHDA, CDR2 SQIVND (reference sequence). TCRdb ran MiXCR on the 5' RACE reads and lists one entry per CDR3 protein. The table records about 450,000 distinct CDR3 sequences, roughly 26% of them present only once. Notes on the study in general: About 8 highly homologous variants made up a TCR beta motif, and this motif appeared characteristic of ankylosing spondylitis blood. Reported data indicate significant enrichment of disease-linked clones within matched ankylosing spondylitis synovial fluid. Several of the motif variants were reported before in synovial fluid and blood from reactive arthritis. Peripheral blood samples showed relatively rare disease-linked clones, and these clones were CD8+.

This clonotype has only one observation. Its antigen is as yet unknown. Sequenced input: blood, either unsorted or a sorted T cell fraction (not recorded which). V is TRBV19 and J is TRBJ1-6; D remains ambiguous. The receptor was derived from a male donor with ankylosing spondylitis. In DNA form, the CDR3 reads TGTGCCAGCCAACAGCCGAACTCCTATAATTCACCCCTCCACTTT. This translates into CASQQPNSYNSPLHF. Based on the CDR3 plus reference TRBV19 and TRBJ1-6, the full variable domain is DGGITQSPKYLFRKEGQNVTLSCEQNLNHDAMYWYRQDPGQGLRLIYYSQIVNDFQKGDIAEGYSVSREKKESFPLTVTSAQKNPTAFYLCASQQPNSYNSPLHFGNGTRLTVT.